This T cell receptor (beta chain) comes out of a study of blood T cells in healthy people across ages. Alongside a J-beta primer mix, a sample-barcoded 5' primer served in a second PCR lasting roughly 6 to 11 cycles. CDR3-containing paired-end reads numbering at least 3 million came from each sample. MiXCR, run by TCRdb on the 5' RACE reads, gives a single entry per CDR3 protein. The sample has over a million distinct CDR3 sequences, 59% seen once. V lost 8 bases to trimming and J lost 3 bases; unmatched junction nucleotides: 7. The CDR3 runs to 14 residues. Germline V gene data show CDR1 as MNHEY and CDR2 as SVGAGI. Concerning this clonotype itself: Its specificity is unknown.

Broader study findings: Unknown CMV status may confound age-related changes in expanded clones. Total diversity from one million sequenced T cells was likely underestimated.

Sequencing was performed on blood. This receptor was obtained from a man aged 18-30 years in good health. The rearrangement links TRBV6-5 to TRBJ2-5, with 9 bases aligning to TRBD1. CDR3 sequence reads: CASGETGGEETQYF. Written as DNA, the CDR3 is TGTGCCAGCGGAGAAACAGGGGGCGAAGAGACCCAGTACTTC.